Sequencing of this T cell receptor (beta chain) was carried out in a study of monozygotic twins with inflammatory bowel disease. Study-wide points: Different subtypes (of T cells) could not be told apart from one another.

Whole blood without T cell sorting served as the source of isolated total RNA. This CDR3 region has 19 residues. The germline V gene has CDR1 MNHEY and CDR2 SVGAGI. cDNA synthesis was performed in eight separate reactions for each sample. TCRdb reprocessed the 5' RACE reads; each CDR3 protein has one entry and no DNA is given. This table lists fewer than 550,000 distinct CDR3 sequences. About this clonotype: Its antigen is as yet unknown.

Sequencing used blood. This chain joins TRBV6-5 and TRBJ1-4; the TCRdb D gene call, TRBD1, has no DNA to confirm it. This TCR was sampled from a human donor with ulcerative colitis or Crohn's disease, or a healthy co-twin of an affected twin (not recorded which). CDR3 loop: CASSYSWTGPGGTNEKLFF.